The 28 T cell receptor beta chains given below trace back to one sample, sequenced in a study of blood T cell repertoires in COVID-19 (dated by TCRdb to 2018 to 2021). Receptor libraries were prepared by the immunoSEQ multiplex PCR assay. The source is immuneACCESS, and TCRdb retained only in-frame sequences with V and J called. Part of the clones is not carried over; for the studies checked, unresolved V genes explain less than half of this, and the remainder is unexplained. This sample lists about 190,000 clones; about 81% were detected once. The ten top clones hold roughly 3.2% of the sample. Sequenced material: PBMCs or T cells enriched from blood (not recorded which). These receptors originate from a woman in her thirties who had recovered from COVID-19.

With respect to this clone: This may stem from a read error, because a much larger clone lies one nucleotide away. This rearrangement joins TRBV2 to TRBJ2-2; 7 nucleotides match TRBD2. V lost 4 bases, J lost 4 bases, and 6 bases stayed unmatched. Germline values: CDR1 SNHLY, CDR2 FYNNEI. The CDR3 runs 15 residues. The CDR3 is CASSGLAGGTGELFF. The CDR3 DNA is TGTGCCAGCAGTGGACTAGCCGGGGGCACCGGGGAGCTGTTTTTT.

The chain employs TRBV13 and TRBJ1-4; D not certain. The CDR3 is 15 residues long. From germline, CDR1 is PRHDT and CDR2 FYEKMQ (reference sequence). V gave up 2 bases and J gave up 1 base, with 8 bases separating them. The CDR3 region has the DNA TGTGCCAGCAGCTTAAGGCGGGGAACTAATGAAAAACTGTTTTTT. It specifies CASSLRRGTNEKLFF.

This clone is a singleton in its sample. The V and J genes are TRBV19 and TRBJ2-7; TRBD2 is a possible D gene (7 bases). Germline CDR1 LNHDA, CDR2 SQIVND (reference sequence). CDR3 length: 15 residues. V shed 3 bases and J shed 2 bases, with 14 bases lying between them. DNA of the CDR3: TGTGCCAGTAGTATCTCGGCGGGGGCCACCTACGAGCAGTACGTC. This gives the protein CASSISAGATYEQYV.

This clone was picked up a small number of times. The CDR3 sequence is CASSFSQTYEQYF. As DNA, the CDR3 is TGTGCCAGCAGCTTCTCCCAGACCTACGAGCAGTACTTC. The gene calls are TRBV11-2 and TRBJ2-7; D is uncertain. The ends were cut back, 3 bases at V and 2 bases at J, with 8 bases in the middle. There are 13 residues in the CDR3. Germline V lookup: CDR1 SGHAT, CDR2 FQNNGV.

This clone was counted once. The V gene is TRBV11-2, the J gene TRBJ1-1; 7 bases map to TRBD1. Germline V lookup: CDR1 SGHAT, CDR2 FQNNGV. This CDR3 has 16 amino acids. With 6 bases clipped from V and 4 bases from J, the junction kept 14 bases outside the gene matches. CDR3 loop: CASRLSTGPRATEAFF. As DNA, the CDR3 is TGTGCCAGCAGACTATCGACAGGGCCCAGGGCCACTGAAGCTTTCTTT.

The V and J genes are TRBV6-2 or TRBV6-3 and TRBJ1-1; possible D gene TRBD1, 6 bases. Germline assignment: CDR1 MNHEY and CDR2 SVGEGT. V lost 5 bases and J lost 4, with 11 bases in between. There are 13 residues in the CDR3. The CDR3 loop is CASSIGQPTEAFF. CDR3 sequence (DNA): TGTGCCAGCAGTATCGGACAGCCCACTGAAGCTTTCTTT.

The chain links TRBV6-6 to TRBJ2-2, with 15 positions matching TRBD2. Germline V gives CDR1 MNHNY, CDR2 SVGAGI (reference sequence). This CDR3 is 18 amino acids long. Trimming removed 5 bases from V and 3 bases from J; junction bases left unmatched: 7. CDR3 region: CASSLGTSGRLDTGELFF. The CDR3 DNA sequence: TGTGCCAGCAGTCTAGGGACTAGCGGGAGGTTGGACACCGGGGAGCTGTTTTTT.

The table lists this clone with a count of one. The chain couples TRBV18 to TRBJ2-7, with 7 bases matching TRBD2. CDR1 and CDR2 (germline): KGHSH, LQKENI. V lost 3 bases, J lost 2 bases, and 4 bases stayed unmatched. CDR3 length equals 14 residues. CDR3 loop: CASSPGGIPYEQYF. DNA of the CDR3: TGTGCCAGCTCACCGGGGGGGATACCCTACGAGCAGTACTTC.

The rearrangement joins TRBV21-1 to TRBJ2-7; no DNA check was done on the table's D call, TRBD2. TRBV21-1 is given as a pseudogene. The CDR3 is 15 residues long. In DNA form, the CDR3 reads TGTGCCAGCAGCAAAGTTCTAGCGGGTGCCTACGAGCAGTACTTC. It encodes CASSKVLAGAYEQYF.

Here the CDR3 reads CASSLMAGNTGELFF. In DNA, the CDR3 is TGCGCCAGCAGCTTGATGGCTGGGAACACCGGGGAGCTGTTTTTT. The chain joins TRBV5-1 to TRBJ2-2; D uncertain. Per germline, CDR1 SGHRS and CDR2 YFSETQ. This CDR3 region has 15 residues. V lost 1 base, J lost 1 base, and 8 bases lay in between.

This clone was observed a handful of times. Other nucleotide sequences from this sample produce the same CDR3. This chain joins TRBV28 and TRBJ1-2, with D maybe TRBD1 (5 bases). V shed 2 bases and J shed 0 bases, with 7 bases lying between them. The CDR3 runs 14 residues. Germline loops: CDR1 MDHEN, CDR2 SYDVKM. CDR3 sequence (DNA): TGTGCCAGCAGTTTAGACAGAACTAACTATGGCTACACCTTC. Its protein product is CASSLDRTNYGYTF.

This sequence joins TRBV5-4 and TRBJ1-1; 7 positions match TRBD1. This CDR3 region has 12 residues. The V gene end was trimmed by 7 bases and the J gene end by 6 bases; junction bases not matched to a gene: 6. The germline CDR1 and CDR2 sequences are SGHNT and YYREEE (reference sequence). In DNA, the CDR3 is TGTGCCAGCGGCCAGGGGGTCCCTGAAGCTTTCTTT. It yields the protein CASGQGVPEAFF.

CDR3 sequence: CASSPSGGSTGELFF. CDR3 DNA sequence: TGTGCCAGCAGTCCAAGCGGGGGGAGCACCGGGGAGCTGTTTTTT. V is TRBV6-2 or TRBV6-3 and J is TRBJ2-2; 9 bases align to TRBD2. The CDR3 extends over 15 amino acids. V shed 5 bases and J 4 bases; nucleotides not matched to a gene: 5. Germline CDR1 MNHEY, CDR2 SVGEGT.

This chain connects TRBV10-3 to TRBJ2-1, with 7 bases that match TRBD1. The CDR3 covers 14 residues. Trimming at V came to 4 bases and at J to 4 bases, leaving 4 bases not matched to a gene. The germline CDR1 and CDR2 sequences are ENHRY and SYGVKD. CDR3 loop: CAISGEQGYNEQFF. The CDR3 DNA sequence: TGTGCCATCAGTGGGGAACAGGGGTACAATGAGCAGTTCTTC.

Many counts were recorded for this clone. The chain links TRBV9 to TRBJ1-2; 7 bases are a match to TRBD1. This CDR3 has 13 amino acids. Looked up from germline, CDR1 is SGDLS and CDR2 is YYNGEE. J was trimmed by 8 bases and V by 4 bases; bases with no gene match: 8. The CDR3 loop is CASSLMTGSGYTF. CDR3 bases: TGTGCCAGCAGCCTAATGACAGGGAGCGGCTACACCTTC.

J is TRBJ2-5 and V is TRBV9, with D tentatively TRBD1 (8 bases). The germline V and J ends were trimmed by 0 bases and 3 bases, with 18 bases remaining between them. Germline V gene data show CDR1 as SGDLS and CDR2 as YYNGEE. The CDR3 has 17 amino acids. The CDR3 region has the DNA TGTGCCAGCAGCGTAGAGGGGGGGACAGGATTAAAAGAGACCCAGTACTTC. Translation: CASSVEGGTGLKETQYF. Complete variable domain (other parts from reference TRBV9 and TRBJ2-5): DSGVTQTPKHLITATGQRVTLRCSPRSGDLSVYWYQQSLDQGLQFLIQYYNGEERAKGNILERFSAQQFPDLHSELNLSSLELGDSALYFCASSVEGGTGLKETQYFGPGTRLLVL.

This clone showed up just once. This rearrangement joins TRBV28 to TRBJ1-5; D is perhaps TRBD1 (6 bases). The CDR3 contains 12 residues. CDR1 and CDR2 from the germline V gene are MDHEN and SYDVKM. V dropped 11 bases and J dropped 7 bases, with 15 bases sitting between them. The CDR3 reads CAHQGSWQPQHF. The DNA for the CDR3 is TGTGCCCATCAGGGGTCCTGGCAGCCCCAGCATTTT.

V is TRBV11-3 and J is TRBJ1-1; TRBD1 matches at 10 bases. This CDR3 has 16 residues. Germline V gene sequence: CDR1 SGHNT, CDR2 YENEEA. The ends lost 1 base at V and 6 bases at J; junction bases unmatched: 8. Here the CDR3 DNA reads TGTGCCAGCAGCTTAGGACAGGGGGCGAGAGGCGCTGAAGCTTTCTTT. Protein sequence: CASSLGQGARGAEAFF.

J is TRBJ1-2 and V is TRBV28; tentatively, D is TRBD1 (6 bases). Germline CDR1 MDHEN, CDR2 SYDVKM. The CDR3 is 17 amino acids. Trimming took off 4 bases at V and 8 bases at J, with 26 bases between the two ends. The CDR3 here is CASSSSFRGLLLFGYTF. CDR3 DNA sequence: TGTGCCAGCAGTTCTTCTTTCAGGGGTCTATTACTATTCGGCTACACCTTC.

This rearrangement joins TRBV3-1 (or the pseudogene TRBV3-2) to TRBJ2-7; no clear D. In germline, CDR1 is LGHDT, CDR2 YNNKEL (reference sequence). The CDR3 length is 12 residues. Trimming removed 0 bases from V and 7 bases from J, with 7 bases in between. The CDR3 nucleotides are TGTGCCAGCAGCCAAGACCTCCTTGAGCAGTACTTC. This translates into CASSQDLLEQYF.

The J gene is TRBJ2-2, the V gene TRBV19; TRBD2 aligns across 7 bases. Germline CDR1 reads LNHDA; CDR2 reads SQIVND (reference sequence). The CDR3 runs 18 residues. Losses at the gene ends were 5 bases for V and 1 base for J; bases not matched to a gene: 13. CDR3 nucleotide sequence: TGTGCCAGTAGTCCCTATCCACCTAGCGGAGTGAACACCGGGGAGCTGTTTTTT. This translates into CASSPYPPSGVNTGELFF.

Regarding this clone: A much larger clonotype is one base distant, so this may be a read error. The rearrangement links TRBV19 to TRBJ1-2; 10 bases map to TRBD1. CDR1 is LNHDA and CDR2 is SQIVND in the germline V gene (reference sequence). CDR3 length equals 13 residues. Losses at the gene ends were 3 bases for V and 6 bases for J; bases not matched to a gene: 1. CDR3 nucleotide sequence: TGTGCCAGTAGTATTGACAGGGGGCATGGCTACACCTTC. Protein product: CASSIDRGHGYTF.

This clone is a singleton in its sample. A much larger clone sits a single nucleotide away, making a read error possible. The rearrangement uses TRBV3-1 (or the pseudogene TRBV3-2) and TRBJ1-4, with D unresolved. CDR1 LGHDT and CDR2 YNNKEL come from the germline V gene (reference sequence). The V and J ends lost 4 bases and 8 bases respectively, with 23 bases between them. CDR3 length: 17 residues. DNA of the CDR3: TGTGCCAGCAGCCCATCTATCGGGAGGACGGCGTACGAAAAACTGTTTTTT. Translated, it gives CASSPSIGRTAYEKLFF.

V is TRBV5-8 and J is TRBJ1-6, with D uncertain. There are 11 residues in the CDR3. Trimming left V 3 bases short and J 8 bases short, with 3 bases between. CDR1 is SGHTS and CDR2 is YDEGEE in the germline V gene. The chain's CDR3 is CASSSDSPLHF. DNA for the CDR3: TGTGCCAGCAGCTCGGATTCACCCCTCCACTTT.

In this sample, this clone is medium-sized. The rearrangement uses TRBV28 and TRBJ2-7; 9 bases agree with TRBD2. V was clipped by 8 bases and J by 0 bases; unmatched bases: 5. Germline CDR1 is MDHEN and CDR2 is SYDVKM. The CDR3 has 14 amino acids. The CDR3 region has the DNA TGTGCCAGCCTGGGTAGCGGGAGCTCCTACGAGCAGTACTTC. Translating gives CASLGSGSSYEQYF.

This clone has just a few counts. V usage is TRBV5-1 and J usage is TRBJ1-1; tentative D call: TRBD1 (5 bases). The CDR3 is 11 amino acids. V was pared by 2 bases and J by 11 bases, with 10 bases between. Germline V gene lookup returns CDR1 SGHRS and CDR2 YFSETQ. Here the CDR3 DNA reads TGCGCCAGCAGCTTTGGAGGGGCCGCTTTCTTT. Translated, it gives CASSFGGAAFF.

This CDR3 is CASSLNLNSHSPQNYGYTF. The CDR3 nucleotides are TGTGCCAGCAGTTTAAACTTGAATAGTCATTCACCCCAAAACTATGGCTACACCTTC. The chain recombines TRBV28 with TRBJ1-2; D gene ambiguous. The CDR3 spans 19 residues. V was shortened by 2 bases and J by 2 bases, with 24 bases between the two germline ends. From germline, CDR1 is MDHEN and CDR2 SYDVKM.

This clone came up once. This sequence joins TRBV9 and TRBJ2-1, with 9 bases fitting TRBD2. The length of the CDR3 is 12 residues. Germline V gene lookup returns CDR1 SGDLS and CDR2 YYNGEE. V dropped 3 bases and J dropped 10; count of bases not matched to a gene: 2. DNA of the CDR3: TGTGCCAGCAGCGAGGCGGGAGGGGAGCAGTTCTTC. Its translation is CASSEAGGEQFF.